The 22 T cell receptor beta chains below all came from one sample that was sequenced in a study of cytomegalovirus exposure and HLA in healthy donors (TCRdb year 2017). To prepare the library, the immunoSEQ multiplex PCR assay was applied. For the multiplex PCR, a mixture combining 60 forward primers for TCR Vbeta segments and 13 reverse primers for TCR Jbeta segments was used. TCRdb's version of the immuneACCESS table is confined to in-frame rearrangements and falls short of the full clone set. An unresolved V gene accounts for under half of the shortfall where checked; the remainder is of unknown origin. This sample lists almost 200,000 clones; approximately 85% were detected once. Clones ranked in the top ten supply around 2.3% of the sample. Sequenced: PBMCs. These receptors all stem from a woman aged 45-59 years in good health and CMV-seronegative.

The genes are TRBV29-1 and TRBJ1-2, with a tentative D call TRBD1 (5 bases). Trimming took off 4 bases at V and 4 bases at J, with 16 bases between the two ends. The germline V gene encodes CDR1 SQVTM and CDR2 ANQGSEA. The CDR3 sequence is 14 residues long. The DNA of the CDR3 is TGCAGCGTTGTAGAGGGTTCCAGGGTCTATGGCTACACCTTC. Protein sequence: CSVVEGSRVYGYTF.

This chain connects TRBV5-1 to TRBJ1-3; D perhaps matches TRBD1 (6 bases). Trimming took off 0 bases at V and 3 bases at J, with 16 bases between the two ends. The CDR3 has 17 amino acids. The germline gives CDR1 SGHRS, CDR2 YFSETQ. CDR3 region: CASSLAGTGLFGNTIYF. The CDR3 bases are TGCGCCAGCAGCTTGGCCGGAACAGGGCTTTTTGGAAACACCATATATTTT. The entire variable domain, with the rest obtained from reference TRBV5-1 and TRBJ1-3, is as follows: KAGVTQTPRYLIKTRGQQVTLSCSPISGHRSVSWYQQTPGQGLQFLFEYFSETQRNKGNFPGRFSGRQFSNSRSEMNVSTLELGDSALYLCASSLAGTGLFGNTIYFGEGSWLTVV.

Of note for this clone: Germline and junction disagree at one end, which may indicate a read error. CDR3 sequence reads: CSSSLAGLADSFQETQYF. The CDR3 nucleotides are TGTTCCAGCAGCTTAGCGGGACTAGCGGACTCCTTCCAAGAGACCCAGTACTTC. The chain joins TRBV7-9 to TRBJ2-5; 11 bases agree with TRBD2. The CDR3 sequence is 18 residues long. Germline V gene data show CDR1 as SEHNR and CDR2 as FQNEAQ (reference sequence). Complete variable domain (other parts from reference TRBV7-9 and TRBJ2-5): DTGVSQNPRHKITKRGQNVTFRCDPISEHNRLYWYRQTLGQGPEFLTYFQNEAQLEKSRLLSDRFSAERPKGSFSTLEIQRTEQGDSAMYLCSSSLAGLADSFQETQYFGPGTRLLVL.

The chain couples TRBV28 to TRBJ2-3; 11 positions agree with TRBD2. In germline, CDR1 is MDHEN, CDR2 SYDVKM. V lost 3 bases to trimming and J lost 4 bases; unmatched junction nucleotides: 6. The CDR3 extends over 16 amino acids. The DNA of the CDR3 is TGTGCCAGCAGTTTCGGTAGCGGGAGGGTATCAGATACGCAGTATTTT. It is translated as CASSFGSGRVSDTQYF.

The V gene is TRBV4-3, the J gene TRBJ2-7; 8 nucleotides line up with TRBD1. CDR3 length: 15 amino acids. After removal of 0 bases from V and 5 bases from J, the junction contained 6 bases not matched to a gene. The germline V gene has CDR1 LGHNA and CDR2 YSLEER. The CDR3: CASSQDPGQGNEQYF. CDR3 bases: TGCGCCAGCAGCCAAGATCCCGGACAGGGTAACGAGCAGTACTTC.

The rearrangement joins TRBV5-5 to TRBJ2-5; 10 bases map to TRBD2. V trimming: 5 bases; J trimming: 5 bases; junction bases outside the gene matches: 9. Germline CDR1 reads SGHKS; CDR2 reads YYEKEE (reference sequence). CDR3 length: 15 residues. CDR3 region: CASSPLAGEGETQYF. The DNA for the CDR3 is TGTGCCAGCAGTCCCCTAGCGGGAGAGGGGGAGACCCAGTACTTC.

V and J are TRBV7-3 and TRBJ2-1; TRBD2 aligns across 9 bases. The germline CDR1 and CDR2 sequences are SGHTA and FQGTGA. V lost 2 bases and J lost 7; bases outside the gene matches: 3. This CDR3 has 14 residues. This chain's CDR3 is CASSLAGGPNEQFF. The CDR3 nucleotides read TGTGCCAGCAGCTTAGCGGGAGGGCCGAATGAGCAGTTCTTC.

The CDR3 sequence: CASSQDLLAGGQQFF. The CDR3 DNA reads TGCGCCAGCAGCCAAGATTTACTAGCGGGAGGTCAGCAGTTCTTC. The V gene is TRBV4-1, the J gene TRBJ2-1, with TRBD2 matching over 12 bases. J gave up 11 bases and V 0 bases, and 5 bases lay outside the gene matches. The germline gives CDR1 MGHRA, CDR2 YSYEKL. The CDR3 has 15 residues.

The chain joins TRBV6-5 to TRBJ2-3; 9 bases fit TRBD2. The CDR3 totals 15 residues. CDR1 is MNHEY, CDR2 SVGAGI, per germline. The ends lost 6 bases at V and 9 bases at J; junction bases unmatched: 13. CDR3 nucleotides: TGTGCCAGCAGCCCTGCTAGAATAGCGGGAGACACGCAGTATTTT. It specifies CASSPARIAGDTQYF.

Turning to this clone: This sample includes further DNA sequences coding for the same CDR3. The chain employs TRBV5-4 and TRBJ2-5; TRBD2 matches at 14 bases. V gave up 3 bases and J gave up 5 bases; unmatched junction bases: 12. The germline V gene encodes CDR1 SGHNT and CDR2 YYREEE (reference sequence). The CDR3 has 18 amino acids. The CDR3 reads CASSSRLAGGKNGETQYF. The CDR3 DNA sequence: TGTGCCAGCAGCTCTCGACTAGCGGGAGGGAAGAATGGGGAGACCCAGTACTTC. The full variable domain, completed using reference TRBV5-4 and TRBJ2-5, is ETGVTQSPTHLIKTRGQQVTLRCSSQSGHNTVSWYQQALGQGPQFIFQYYREEENGRGNFPPRFSGLQFPNYSSELNVNALELDDSALYLCASSSRLAGGKNGETQYFGPGTRLLVL.

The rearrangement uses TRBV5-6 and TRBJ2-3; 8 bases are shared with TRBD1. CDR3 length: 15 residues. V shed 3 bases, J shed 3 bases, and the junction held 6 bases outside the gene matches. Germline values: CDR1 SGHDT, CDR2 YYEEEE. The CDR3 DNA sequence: TGTGCCAGCAGCTATAGGACAGGGCTGACAGATACGCAGTATTTT. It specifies CASSYRTGLTDTQYF. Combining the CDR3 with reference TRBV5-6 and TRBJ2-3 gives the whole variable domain DAGVTQSPTHLIKTRGQQVTLRCSPKSGHDTVSWYQQALGQGPQFIFQYYEEEERQRGNFPDRFSGHQFPNYSSELNVNALLLGDSALYLCASSYRTGLTDTQYFGPGTRLTVL.

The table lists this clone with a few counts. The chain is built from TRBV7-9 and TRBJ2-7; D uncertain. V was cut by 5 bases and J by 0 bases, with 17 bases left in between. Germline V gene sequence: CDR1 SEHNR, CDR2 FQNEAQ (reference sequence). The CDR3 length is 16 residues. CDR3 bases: TGTGCCAGCAGCCCCTTTGGGCAGAAGATCTCCTACGAGCAGTACTTC. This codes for CASSPFGQKISYEQYF.

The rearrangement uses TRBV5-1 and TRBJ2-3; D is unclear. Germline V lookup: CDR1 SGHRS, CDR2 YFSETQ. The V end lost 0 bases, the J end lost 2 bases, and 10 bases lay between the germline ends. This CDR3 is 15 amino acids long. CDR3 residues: CASSLVLRYTDTQYF. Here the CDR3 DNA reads TGCGCCAGCAGCTTGGTCCTTCGGTACACAGATACGCAGTATTTT.

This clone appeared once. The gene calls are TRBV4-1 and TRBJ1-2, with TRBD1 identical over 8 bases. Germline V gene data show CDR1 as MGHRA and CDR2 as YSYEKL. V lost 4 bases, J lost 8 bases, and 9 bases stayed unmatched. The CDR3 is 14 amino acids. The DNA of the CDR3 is TGCGCCAGCAGCCTAGGACAGGGAACAGGGGGCTACACCTTC. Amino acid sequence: CASSLGQGTGGYTF.

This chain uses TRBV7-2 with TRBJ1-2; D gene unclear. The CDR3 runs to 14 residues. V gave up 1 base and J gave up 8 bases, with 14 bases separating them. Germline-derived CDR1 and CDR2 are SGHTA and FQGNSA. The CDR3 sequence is CASSLEVSPWGYTF. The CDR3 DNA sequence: TGTGCCAGCAGCTTAGAGGTTAGCCCTTGGGGCTACACCTTC.

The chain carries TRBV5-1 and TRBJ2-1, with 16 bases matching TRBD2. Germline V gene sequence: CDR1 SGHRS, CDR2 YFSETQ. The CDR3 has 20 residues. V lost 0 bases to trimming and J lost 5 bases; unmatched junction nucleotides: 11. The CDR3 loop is CASSLVPGLAGGRYNNEQFF. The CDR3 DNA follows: TGCGCCAGCAGCTTGGTCCCGGGACTAGCGGGAGGGAGATATAACAATGAGCAGTTCTTC.

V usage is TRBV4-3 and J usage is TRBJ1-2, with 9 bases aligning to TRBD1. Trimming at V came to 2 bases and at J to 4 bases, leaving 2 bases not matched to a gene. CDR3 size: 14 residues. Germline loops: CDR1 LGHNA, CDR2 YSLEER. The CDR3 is CASSQRDRAYGYTF. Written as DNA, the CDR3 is TGCGCCAGCAGCCAAAGGGACAGGGCCTATGGCTACACCTTC.

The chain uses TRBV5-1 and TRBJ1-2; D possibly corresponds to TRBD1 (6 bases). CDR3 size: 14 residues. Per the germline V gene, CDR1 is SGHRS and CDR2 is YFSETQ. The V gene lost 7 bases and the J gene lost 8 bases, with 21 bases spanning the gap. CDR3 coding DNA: TGCGCCAGCCGTATCACACAGGGTCACGAAGGCTACACCTTC. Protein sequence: CASRITQGHEGYTF.

The CDR3 is CASSRYQETQYF. Here the CDR3 DNA reads TGTGCCAGCAGTCGGTACCAAGAGACCCAGTACTTC. The V gene is TRBV6-5, the J gene TRBJ2-5; the D is unclear. CDR1 MNHEY and CDR2 SVGAGI come from the germline V gene. This CDR3 comprises 12 residues. V was cut by 5 bases and J by 0 bases, with 4 bases left in between.

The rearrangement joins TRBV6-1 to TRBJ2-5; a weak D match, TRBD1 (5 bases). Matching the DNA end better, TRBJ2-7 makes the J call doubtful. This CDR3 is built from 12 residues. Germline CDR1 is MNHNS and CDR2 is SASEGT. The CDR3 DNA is TGTGCCAGCATGGGGCAGTCCTACGAGCAGTACTTC. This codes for CASMGQSYEQYF.

This CDR3 is CASSRDRGEQDEQFF. DNA for the CDR3: TGCGCCAGCAGCCGAGACAGGGGAGAGCAGGATGAGCAGTTCTTC. The chain combines TRBV5-1 with TRBJ2-1; the match to TRBD1 covers 8 bases. The CDR3 is made up of 15 amino acids. Germline loops: CDR1 SGHRS, CDR2 YFSETQ. The ends lost 4 bases at V and 8 bases at J; junction bases unmatched: 11.

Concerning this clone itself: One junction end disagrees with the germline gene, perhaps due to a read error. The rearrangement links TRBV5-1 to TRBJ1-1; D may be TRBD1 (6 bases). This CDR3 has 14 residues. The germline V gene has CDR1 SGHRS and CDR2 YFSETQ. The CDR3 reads CASSLGQRNTEASF. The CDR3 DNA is TGCGCCAGCAGCCTAGGACAGAGGAACACTGAAGCTTCCTTT.